The clone carrying this T cell receptor (beta chain) was detected only a few times. Its antigen remains unidentified. 5'RACE with 10-nucleotide random UMIs generated the cDNA. TCRdb fed the 5' RACE reads into MiXCR, producing one record per CDR3 protein. This table has tens of thousands of distinct CDR3 sequences, roughly 3.5% appearing once. The CDR3 totals 16 residues. From germline, CDR1 is SGHRS and CDR2 YFSETQ. V dropped 0 bases and J dropped 2 bases, with 11 bases sitting between them. This sample is part of a study of neurological immune-mediated disorders. Study details: Disease course was recorded as relapsing-remitting for roughly 30 and secondary progressive for about 9% of the 34 multiple sclerosis patients. Study findings and constraints: There were no CDR3 amino acid sequences shared by expanded clones across subjects, a result suggesting private repertoires in all groups. The study phylogenetically grouped the repertoires of 18 of 34 multiple sclerosis patients into one related-CDR3 cluster, a possible signature.

The V gene is TRBV5-1, the J gene TRBJ2-2; tentatively, D is TRBD1 or TRBD2 (5 bases each). The TCR sequence derives from a woman in her forties or fifties with multiple sclerosis. The sample consisted of PBMCs. CDR3 nucleotides: TGCGCCAGCAGCTTGGAGGCAGGGAGAAACACCGGGGAGCTGTTTTTT. Translating it yields CASSLEAGRNTGELFF.